This T cell receptor (beta chain) was sequenced during a study of shared clonotypes between healthy human individuals. Every donor was a Caucasian adult from Nashville, Tennessee. When replicate PCRs were run on sorted subsets, they used about 220 ng DNA, about 30,000 T cell genomes. Profiled with immunoSEQ multiplex PCR; TCRdb holds only in-frame clones, not every one. The table records over a million clones, more than 75% of them present only once. The table lists this clone with a few counts. Its antigen is not known. General study points: Naive subsets tended to show greater estimated richness than memory subsets.

Germline V lookup: CDR1 MNHEY, CDR2 SMNVEV (reference sequence). The CDR3 spans 15 residues. V was cut by 5 bases and J by 0 bases, with 14 bases left in between. Sample: memory CD4+ T cells from PBMCs. Subset specified: CD45RA-negative fraction. The receptor was isolated from a man aged 18 to 30 in good health. Some clones in this sample may be carry-over from other donors' samples. The chain carries TRBV27 and TRBJ2-7; unclear D gene. CDR3 bases: TGTGCCAGCAGTACCGTCGGCGGCAGCTCCTACGAGCAGTACTTC. Amino acid sequence: CASSTVGGSSYEQYF.